This TCR beta chain was identified in a study of blood T cell repertoires in COVID-19 (dated by TCRdb to about 2020). Turning to the overall study: The collaborator samples originated in the United States, Italy and Spain and spanned the acute and convalescent phases of COVID-19. The sample metadata nearly always contained a de-identified subject ID, COVID-19 status, age in years and sex. Where HLA class I and class II types were available, the types were taken from metadata supplied by the sample provider, not from assay-based typing. The repertoires were released in a freely available public database meant as a resource for research on the immune response to SARS-CoV-2. The material from the prospective study consisted of cDNA or gDNA derived from T cells, B-cell-depleted T cells, or PBMCs. Samples came from the ongoing ImmuneRACE study (first 160 participants) plus 1,254 subjects from 6 global collaborators. Deeply sampled blood TCRbeta repertoires from subjects exposed to, actively infected with, or recovered from COVID-19 were included in the dataset. Broad study findings and their caveats: How much clinical and demographic metadata was included differed by source and by participant, and the metadata was provided uncurated.

CDR1 and CDR2, looked up from the germline V gene, are SGHDN and FVKESK. At the junction V is shortened by 4 bases and J by 0 bases; bases outside the gene matches: 5. The CDR3 runs 16 residues from the cysteine to the phenylalanine. Left in the record is the CDR3 DNA by itself, 48 bases read in frame from the first base. The immunoSEQ Assay, a bias-controlled multiplex PCR, was used to amplify TCRbeta CDR3 regions from genomic DNA. The paper's processing steps were these. Within the assay, amplification of reference gene primers was used to estimate how many nucleated cells each sample contained. Sequence reads were collapsed and filtered to measure the absolute abundance of every unique TCRbeta CDR3 rearrangement. For each sample, productive Simpson clonality was calculated as the square root of Simpson's diversity index across productive rearrangements. This is the immuneACCESS table as TCRdb keeps it, with only in-frame sequences that have V and J called. A part of the clones is gone; compared with another copy, unresolved V genes explain less than half, and the rest is unexplained. V and J calls and clone size are as listed in that table; D and trimming were resolved from the DNA. In all, the sample holds 35,000 to 55,000 clones, and under 95% of those were seen once. Of the sample, about 20% is held by the ten largest clones.

With regard to this clone: Its antigen is currently not known. No much larger clone is present one base from it, and per-base qualities are unavailable.

Whole blood was collected in K2EDTA tubes by collaborating institutions according to the institutions' own protocols. Collaborator samples were shipped for TCRbeta analysis as frozen whole blood, isolated PBMCs, or DNA extracted from either sample type. The receptor's source is a man aged 70-80 years with active COVID-19. Source material: peripheral blood. The V gene is TRBV14 and the J gene is TRBJ2-2, with 7 central nucleotides matching TRBD1. The sequence in DNA is TGTGCCAGCAGCCGCTGGACAGGTACGAACACCGGGGAGCTGTTTTTT. Its product reads: CASSRWTGTNTGELFF.